This passage covers 2 T cell receptor beta chains from one sample sequenced in a study of shared clonotypes between healthy human individuals. Assay used: immunoSEQ multiplex PCR; TCRdb lists only in-frame clones, some missing. Here the sample spans about 800,000 clones, 90% to 97% being singletons. Selected positively for CCR7 and CD45RO-negative, naive CD8 cells excluded terminally differentiated effector memory CD45RA+ cells. The specimen was naive CD8+ T cells sorted from blood. The receptor set was obtained from a man aged 25 to 40 in good health.

V gene TRBV6-4 combines with J gene TRBJ2-3, with TRBD2 as a possible D gene (5 bases). Per germline, CDR1 MRHNA and CDR2 SNTAGT. This CDR3 is built from 16 residues. Between the trimmed V and J ends, which lost 3 bases and 0 bases, there was a span of 13 bases. The CDR3 DNA follows: TGTGCCAGCAGTGAAGTGGGCGGGCCTAGCACAGATACGCAGTATTTT. The encoded protein is CASSEVGGPSTDTQYF.

The chain joins TRBV5-1 to TRBJ1-3; D is undetermined. The CDR3 runs to 17 residues. The germline V gene encodes CDR1 SGHRS and CDR2 YFSETQ. Trimming took off 4 bases at V and 2 bases at J, with 19 bases between the two ends. The CDR3 reads CASSLGPPSSPGNTIYF. The CDR3 DNA reads as TGCGCCAGCAGCCTTGGACCACCGTCATCGCCTGGAAACACCATATATTTT.